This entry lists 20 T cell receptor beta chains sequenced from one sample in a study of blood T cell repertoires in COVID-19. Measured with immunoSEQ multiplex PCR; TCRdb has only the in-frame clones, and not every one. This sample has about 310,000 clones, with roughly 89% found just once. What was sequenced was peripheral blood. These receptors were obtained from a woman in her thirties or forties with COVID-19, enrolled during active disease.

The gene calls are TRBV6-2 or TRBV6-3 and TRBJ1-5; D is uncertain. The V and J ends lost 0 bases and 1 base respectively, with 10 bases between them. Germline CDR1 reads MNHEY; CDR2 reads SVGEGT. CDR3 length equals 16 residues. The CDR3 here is CASSYSTGRSNQPQHF. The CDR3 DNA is TGTGCCAGCAGTTACTCCACTGGCAGGAGCAATCAGCCCCAGCATTTT.

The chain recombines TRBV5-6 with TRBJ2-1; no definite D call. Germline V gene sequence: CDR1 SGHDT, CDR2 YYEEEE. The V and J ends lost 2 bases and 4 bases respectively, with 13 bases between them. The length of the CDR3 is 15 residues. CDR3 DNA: TGTGCCAGCAGCTTAGAGAATCTTGTTTACAATGAGCAGTTCTTC. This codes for CASSLENLVYNEQFF. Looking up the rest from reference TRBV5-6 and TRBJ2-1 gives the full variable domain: DAGVTQSPTHLIKTRGQQVTLRCSPKSGHDTVSWYQQALGQGPQFIFQYYEEEERQRGNFPDRFSGHQFPNYSSELNVNALLLGDSALYLCASSLENLVYNEQFFGPGTRLTVL.

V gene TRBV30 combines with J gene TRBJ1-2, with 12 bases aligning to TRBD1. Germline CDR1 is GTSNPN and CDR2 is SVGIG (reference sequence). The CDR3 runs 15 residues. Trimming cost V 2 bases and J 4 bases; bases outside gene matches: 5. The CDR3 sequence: CAWSPGQGASYGYTF. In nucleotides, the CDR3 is TGTGCCTGGAGTCCGGGACAGGGGGCATCCTATGGCTACACCTTC.

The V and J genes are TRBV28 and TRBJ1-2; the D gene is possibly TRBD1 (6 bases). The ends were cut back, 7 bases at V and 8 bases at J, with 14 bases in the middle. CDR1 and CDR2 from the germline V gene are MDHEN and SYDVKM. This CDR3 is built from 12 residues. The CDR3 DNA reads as TGTGCCAGCACCAGTGACAGGTGGGGCTACACCTTC. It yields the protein CASTSDRWGYTF.

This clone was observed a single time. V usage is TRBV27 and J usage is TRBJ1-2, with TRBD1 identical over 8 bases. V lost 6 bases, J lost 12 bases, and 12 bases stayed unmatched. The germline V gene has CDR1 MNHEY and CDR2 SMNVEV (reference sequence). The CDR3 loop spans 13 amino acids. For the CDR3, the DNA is TGTGCCAGCAGCCTAGGACAGGGAGGGATAAACACCTTC. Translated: CASSLGQGGINTF.

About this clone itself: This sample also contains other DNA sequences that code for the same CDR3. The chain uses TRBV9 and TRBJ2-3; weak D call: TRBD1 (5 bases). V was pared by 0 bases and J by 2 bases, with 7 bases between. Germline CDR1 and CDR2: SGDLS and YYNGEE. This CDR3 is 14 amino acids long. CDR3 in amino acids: CASSVEGDTDTQYF. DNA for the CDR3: TGTGCCAGCAGCGTAGAAGGGGACACAGATACGCAGTATTTT. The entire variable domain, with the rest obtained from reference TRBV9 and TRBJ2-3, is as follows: DSGVTQTPKHLITATGQRVTLRCSPRSGDLSVYWYQQSLDQGLQFLIQYYNGEERAKGNILERFSAQQFPDLHSELNLSSLELGDSALYFCASSVEGDTDTQYFGPGTRLTVL.

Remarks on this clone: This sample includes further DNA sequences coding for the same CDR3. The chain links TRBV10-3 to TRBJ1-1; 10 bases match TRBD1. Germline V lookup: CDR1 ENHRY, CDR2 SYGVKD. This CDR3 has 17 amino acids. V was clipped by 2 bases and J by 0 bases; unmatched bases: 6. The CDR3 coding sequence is TGTGCCATCAGTGAGCCCGGGACAGGGGTAATGAACACTGAAGCTTTCTTT. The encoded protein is CAISEPGTGVMNTEAFF.

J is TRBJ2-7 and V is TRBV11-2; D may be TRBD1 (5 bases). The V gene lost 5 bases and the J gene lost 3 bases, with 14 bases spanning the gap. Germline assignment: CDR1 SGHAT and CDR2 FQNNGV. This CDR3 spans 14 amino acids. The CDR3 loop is CASSKRQILYEQYF. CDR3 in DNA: TGTGCCAGCAGCAAGAGACAGATACTCTACGAGCAGTACTTC.

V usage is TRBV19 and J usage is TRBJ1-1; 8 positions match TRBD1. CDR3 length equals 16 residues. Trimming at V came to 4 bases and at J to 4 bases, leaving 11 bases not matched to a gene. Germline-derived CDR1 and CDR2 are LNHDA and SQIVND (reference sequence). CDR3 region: CASSTSTGGRGTEAFF. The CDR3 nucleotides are TGTGCCAGTAGTACGAGTACAGGGGGTAGGGGCACTGAAGCTTTCTTT.

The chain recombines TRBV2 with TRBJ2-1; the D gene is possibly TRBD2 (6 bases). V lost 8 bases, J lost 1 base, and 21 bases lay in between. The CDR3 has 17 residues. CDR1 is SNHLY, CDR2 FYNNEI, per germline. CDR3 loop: CASVTDEAGGSYNEQFF. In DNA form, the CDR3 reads TGTGCCAGCGTGACCGATGAGGCTGGAGGGTCCTACAATGAGCAGTTCTTC. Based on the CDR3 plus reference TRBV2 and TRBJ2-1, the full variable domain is EPEVTQTPSHQVTQMGQEVILRCVPISNHLYFYWYRQILGQKVEFLVSFYNNEISEKSEIFDDQFSVERPDGSNFTLKIRSTKLEDSAMYFCASVTDEAGGSYNEQFFGPGTRLTVL.

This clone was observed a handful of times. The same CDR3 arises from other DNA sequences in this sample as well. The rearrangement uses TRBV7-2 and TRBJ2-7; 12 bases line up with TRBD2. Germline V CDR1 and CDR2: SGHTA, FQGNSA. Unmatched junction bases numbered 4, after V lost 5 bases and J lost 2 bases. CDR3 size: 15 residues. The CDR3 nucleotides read TGTGCCAGCAGCCCGGGACTAGCGGGTACCTACGAGCAGTACTTC. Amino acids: CASSPGLAGTYEQYF.

The CDR3 coding sequence is TGTGCCAGCAGTTACCGAGAAGAGACCCAGTACTTC. This codes for CASSYREETQYF. The chain employs TRBV6-2 or TRBV6-3 and TRBJ2-5, with D unresolved. CDR3 length: 12 residues. Trimming took off 2 bases at V and 3 bases at J, with 4 bases between the two ends. From germline, CDR1 is MNHEY and CDR2 SVGEGT.

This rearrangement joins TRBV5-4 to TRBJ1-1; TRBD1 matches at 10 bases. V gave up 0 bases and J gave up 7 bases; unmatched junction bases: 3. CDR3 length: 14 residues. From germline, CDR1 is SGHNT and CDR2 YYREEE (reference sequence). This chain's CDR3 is CASSLGGTGDEAFF. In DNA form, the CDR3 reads TGTGCCAGCAGCTTGGGAGGGACAGGGGATGAAGCTTTCTTT.

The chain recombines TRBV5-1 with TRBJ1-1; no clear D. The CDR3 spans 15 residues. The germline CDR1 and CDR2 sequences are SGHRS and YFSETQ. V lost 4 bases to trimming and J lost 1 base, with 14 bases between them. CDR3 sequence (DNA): TGCGCCAGCAGCACCCAACGCGACTGGAACACTGAAGCTTTCTTT. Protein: CASSTQRDWNTEAFF.

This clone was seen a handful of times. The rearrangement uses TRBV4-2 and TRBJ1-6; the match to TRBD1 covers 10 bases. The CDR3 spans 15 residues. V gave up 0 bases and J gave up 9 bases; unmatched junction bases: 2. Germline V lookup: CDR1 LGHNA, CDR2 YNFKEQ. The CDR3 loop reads CASSQEGQGSSPLHF. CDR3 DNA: TGTGCCAGCAGCCAAGAGGGACAGGGGTCTTCACCCCTCCACTTT.

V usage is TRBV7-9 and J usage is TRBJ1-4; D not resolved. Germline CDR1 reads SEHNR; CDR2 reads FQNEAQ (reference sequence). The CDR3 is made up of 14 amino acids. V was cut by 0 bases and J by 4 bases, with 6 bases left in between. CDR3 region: CASSLARFNEKLFF. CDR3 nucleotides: TGTGCCAGCAGCTTAGCACGGTTTAATGAAAAACTGTTTTTT.

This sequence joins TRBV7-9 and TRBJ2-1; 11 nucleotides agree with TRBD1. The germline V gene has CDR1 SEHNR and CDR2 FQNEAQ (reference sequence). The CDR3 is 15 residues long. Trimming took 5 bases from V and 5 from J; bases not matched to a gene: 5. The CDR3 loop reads CASSRGTGGHNEQFF. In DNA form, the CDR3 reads TGTGCCAGCAGCCGAGGGACAGGGGGGCACAATGAGCAGTTCTTC.

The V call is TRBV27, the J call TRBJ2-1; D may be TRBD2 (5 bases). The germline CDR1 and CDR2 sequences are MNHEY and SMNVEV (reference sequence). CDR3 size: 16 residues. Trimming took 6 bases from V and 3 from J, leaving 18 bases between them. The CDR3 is CASRKDTREFYNEQFF. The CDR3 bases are TGTGCCAGCAGGAAAGACACGAGGGAATTCTACAATGAGCAGTTCTTC.

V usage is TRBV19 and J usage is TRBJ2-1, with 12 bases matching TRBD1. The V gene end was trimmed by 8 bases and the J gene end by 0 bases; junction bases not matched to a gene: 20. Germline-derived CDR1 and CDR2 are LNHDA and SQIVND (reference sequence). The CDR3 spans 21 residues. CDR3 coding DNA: TGTGCCAGTTGGGGGGCGGGACAGGGGGCCGCAGAACCTAGCTCCTACAATGAGCAGTTCTTC. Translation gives CASWGAGQGAAEPSSYNEQFF. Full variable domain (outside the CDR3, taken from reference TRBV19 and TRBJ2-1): DGGITQSPKYLFRKEGQNVTLSCEQNLNHDAMYWYRQDPGQGLRLIYYSQIVNDFQKGDIAEGYSVSREKKESFPLTVTSAQKNPTAFYLCASWGAGQGAAEPSSYNEQFFGPGTRLTVL.

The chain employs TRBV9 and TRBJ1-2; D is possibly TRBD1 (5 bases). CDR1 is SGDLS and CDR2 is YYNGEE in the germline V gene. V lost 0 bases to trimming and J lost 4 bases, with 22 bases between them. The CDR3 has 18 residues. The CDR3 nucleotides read TGTGCCAGCAGCGTAGCGGTGGGAGCGGGACCAACTGGCTATGGCTACACCTTC. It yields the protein CASSVAVGAGPTGYGYTF.